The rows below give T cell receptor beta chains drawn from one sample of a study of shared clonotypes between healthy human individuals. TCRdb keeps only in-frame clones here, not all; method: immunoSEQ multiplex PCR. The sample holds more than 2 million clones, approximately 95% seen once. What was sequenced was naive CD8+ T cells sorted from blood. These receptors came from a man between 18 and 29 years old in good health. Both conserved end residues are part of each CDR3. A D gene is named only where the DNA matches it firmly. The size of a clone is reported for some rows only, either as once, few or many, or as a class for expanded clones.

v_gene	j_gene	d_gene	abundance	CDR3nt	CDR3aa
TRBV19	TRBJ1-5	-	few	TGTGCCAGTAGTGTGGCGGAGGAGGGCAATCAGCCCCAGCATTTT	CASSVAEEGNQPQHF
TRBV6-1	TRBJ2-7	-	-	TGTGCCAGCAGCCCGACAGAGACCTTCTCCTACGAGCAGTACTTC	CASSPTETFSYEQYF
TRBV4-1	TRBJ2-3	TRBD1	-	TGCGCCAGCAGCCCCAGGACAGGGAGTATGGCAGATACGCAGTATTTT	CASSPRTGSMADTQYF
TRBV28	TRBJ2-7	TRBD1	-	TGTGCCAGCAGTTGGGACAGATCCTACGAGCAGTACTTC	CASSWDRSYEQYF
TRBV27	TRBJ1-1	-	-	TGTGCCAGCAGTTTTTTTAAGGGAACGAACACTGAAGCTTTCTTT	CASSFFKGTNTEAFF
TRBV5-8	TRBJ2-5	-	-	TGTGCCAGCAGCTTCTGGGGAGCGGGAGAGACCCAGTACTTC	CASSFWGAGETQYF
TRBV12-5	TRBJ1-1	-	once	TGTGCTAGTGGTCTAGGAAACACTGAAGCTTTCTTT	CASGLGNTEAFF
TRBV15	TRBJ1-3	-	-	TGTGCCGCCGAAGGGCTCGAGGGGGACACCATATATTTT	CAAEGLEGDTIYF
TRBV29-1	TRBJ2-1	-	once	TGCAGCGTTGAACGGCAGTACTCCTACAATGAGCAGTTCTTC	CSVERQYSYNEQFF
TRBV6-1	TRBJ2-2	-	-	TGTGCCAGCAGTGAGCGGGGGCGAGACACCGGGGAGCTGTTTTTT	CASSERGRDTGELFF
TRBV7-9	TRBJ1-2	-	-	TGTGCCAGCAGCTTAGGAACAGATTCCTACACCTTC	CASSLGTDSYTF
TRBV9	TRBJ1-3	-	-	TGTGCCAGCAGCGTTCCCGGAAACACCATATATTTT	CASSVPGNTIYF
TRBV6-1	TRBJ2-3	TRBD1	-	TGTGCCAGCAGTGAATTGGACAGGTGGCAAAGCACAGATACGCAGTATTTT	CASSELDRWQSTDTQYF
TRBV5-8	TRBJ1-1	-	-	TGTGCCAGCAGCTTAAACGAGGGGGGATTGACTGAAGCTTTCTTT	CASSLNEGGLTEAFF
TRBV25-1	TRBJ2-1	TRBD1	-	TGTGCCAGCAGTGTCCCCCAGACAGGGGGCTACAATGAGCAGTTCTTC	CASSVPQTGGYNEQFF
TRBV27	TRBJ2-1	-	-	TGTGCCAGCAGTTTGTTGGGGGCCTACAATGAGCAGTTCTTC	CASSLLGAYNEQFF
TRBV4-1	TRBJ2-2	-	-	TGCGCCAGCAGCCAACTTGACCTTAACACCGGGGAGCTGTTTTTT	CASSQLDLNTGELFF
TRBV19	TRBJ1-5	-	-	TGTGCCAGTGGGGTGACAGTTTATAGCAATCAGCCCCAGCATTTT	CASGVTVYSNQPQHF
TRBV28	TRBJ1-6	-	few	TGTGCCAGCAGTTTAATGGGAGGAGGATATGGTAATTCACCCCTCCACTTT	CASSLMGGGYGNSPLHF
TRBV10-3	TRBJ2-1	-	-	TGTGCCATCAGTGATCCTCGGGGGCAGTTCTTC	CAISDPRGQFF
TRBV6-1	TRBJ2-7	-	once	TGTGCCAGCAGTGAAGGGACCACCTACGAGCAGTACTTC	CASSEGTTYEQYF
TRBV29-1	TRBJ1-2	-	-	TGCAGCGTTGCTGGGAATGGCTACACCTTC	CSVAGNGYTF
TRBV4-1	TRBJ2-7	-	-	TGCGCCAGCAGCCACCTGGGGGGATTTTACGAGCAGTACTTC	CASSHLGGFYEQYF
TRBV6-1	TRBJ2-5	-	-	TGTGCCAGCAGTGAAGTTTGGGGGCAAGAGACCCAGTACTTC	CASSEVWGQETQYF
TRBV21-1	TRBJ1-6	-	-	TGTGCCAGGGGAGGAAGGGGGCGCAATAATTCACCCCTCCACTTT	CARGGRGRNNSPLHF
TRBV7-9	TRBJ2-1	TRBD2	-	TGTGCCAGCACCGGGAGGGGGAGGAGGGATGAGCAGTTCTTC	CASTGRGRRDEQFF
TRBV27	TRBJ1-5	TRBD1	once	TGTGCCAGCAGTTTCTCAGGGGGCGAAAGGCAACAGCCCCAGCATTTT	CASSFSGGERQQPQHF
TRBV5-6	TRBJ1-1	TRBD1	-	TGTGCCAGCAGCTTGGGGGACAGGGGGCAGAGTGAAGCTTTCTTT	CASSLGDRGQSEAFF
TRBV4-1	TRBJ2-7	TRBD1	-	TGCGCCAGCGCTCTCGTTCAGGGGGCGAAATACGAGCAGTACTTC	CASALVQGAKYEQYF
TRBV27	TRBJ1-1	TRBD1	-	TGTGCCAGCAGTTCGACCACAGGGGGCGCTGAAGCTTTCTTT	CASSSTTGGAEAFF
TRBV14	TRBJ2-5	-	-	TGTGCCAGCAGCCAGTGGGGAGAGACCCAGTACTTC	CASSQWGETQYF
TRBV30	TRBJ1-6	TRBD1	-	TGTGCCTGGAGCCCATCGCTCCGGGACAGGGGGGTAAGCTCCTATAATTCACCCCTCCACTTT	CAWSPSLRDRGVSSYNSPLHF
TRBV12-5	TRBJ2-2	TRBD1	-	TGTGCTAGTGGGCAACAGGGGGCGCTCGGAAGGGAGCTGTTTTTT	CASGQQGALGRELFF
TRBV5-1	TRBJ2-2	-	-	TGCGCCAGCAGCTTGGTAGGCGGAGAAGGGCTTGACGGGGAGCTGTTTTTT	CASSLVGGEGLDGELFF
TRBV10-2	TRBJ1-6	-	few	TGCGCCAGCAGTGACCCGACAGGAATTGGTTCACCCCTCCACTTT	CASSDPTGIGSPLHF
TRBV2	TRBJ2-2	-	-	TGTGCCAGCAGTGTACAGGGATCCACCGGGGAGCTGTTTTTT	CASSVQGSTGELFF